This T cell receptor (beta chain) derives from a study of shared clonotypes between healthy human individuals. CDR3 length: 15 residues. The germline CDR1 and CDR2 sequences are MDHEN and SYDVKM. V gave up 7 bases and J gave up 6 bases; unmatched junction bases: 13. Among the unsorted PBMC samples, replicate PCRs used about 310 ng DNA, roughly 33,000 T cell genomes. Some clones are missing from TCRdb's copy, which holds only in-frame ones; the method was immunoSEQ multiplex PCR. Found here are about 490,000 clones, over 75% of them singletons; the top ten hold more than 9.5%. The TCR sequence derives from a woman in her 40s in good health. Some clones in this sample may be carry-over from other donors' samples. The chain links TRBV28 to TRBJ2-3, with TRBD1 matching 7 bases. Input material: PBMCs. The CDR3, as DNA: TGTGCCAGCACCCCCGGGGTCAGGGGGACGGATACGCAGTATTTT. It specifies CASTPGVRGTDTQYF.